This T cell receptor beta chain was obtained from a study of blood T cell repertoires in COVID-19. Participants' own reports of clinical history determined their cohort assignment. Trimming cost V 10 bases and J 4 bases, with 19 bases left between them. Germline assignment: CDR1 MNHEY and CDR2 SVGEGT. The CDR3 length is 15 residues. TCRdb keeps only in-frame clones here, not all; method: immunoSEQ multiplex PCR. Of a few hundred thousand clones in the sample, 85% to 90% were seen once. Sequencing used PBMCs or T cells enriched from blood (not recorded which). The source is a woman in her twenties or thirties who had recovered from COVID-19. The chain couples TRBV6-2 or TRBV6-3 to TRBJ2-2; weak D call: TRBD1 (5 bases). CDR3 in amino acids: CATIPQGGVTGELFF. The CDR3 DNA follows: TGTGCCACCATCCCGCAGGGTGGAGTCACCGGGGAGCTGTTTTTT.